Shown below are 17 T cell receptor beta chains from a single sample sequenced in a study of blood T cell repertoires in COVID-19. Clones were sequenced by immunoSEQ multiplex PCR, and TCRdb holds only the in-frame ones, with some missing. The data hold approximately 70,000 clones, with approximately 80% observed a single time. The material sequenced was peripheral blood. These receptors were taken from a woman older than 75 with acute or convalescent COVID-19.

This chain connects TRBV4-1 to TRBJ2-1; 16 bases fit TRBD2. Per the germline V gene, CDR1 is MGHRA and CDR2 is YSYEKL. V lost 0 bases and J lost 2; bases outside the gene matches: 7. The CDR3 has 20 amino acids. CDR3 amino acids: CASSQDKGLAGGLPYNEQFF. CDR3 nucleotide sequence: TGCGCCAGCAGCCAAGATAAGGGACTAGCGGGGGGGCTCCCCTACAATGAGCAGTTCTTC.

This sequence joins TRBV7-9 and TRBJ1-3; no reliable D call. The CDR3 spans 13 residues. With 7 bases removed from V and 9 bases from J, the gap between germline ends came to 16 bases. CDR1 and CDR2 from the germline V gene are SEHNR and FQNEAQ (reference sequence). The CDR3 loop is CASTAYFSGTIYF. CDR3 nucleotides: TGTGCCAGCACCGCGTACTTTTCTGGCACCATATATTTT. Together with reference TRBV7-9 and TRBJ1-3, the CDR3 gives the full variable domain: DTGVSQNPRHKITKRGQNVTFRCDPISEHNRLYWYRQTLGQGPEFLTYFQNEAQLEKSRLLSDRFSAERPKGSFSTLEIQRTEQGDSAMYLCASTAYFSGTIYFGEGSWLTVV.

This rearrangement joins TRBV29-1 to TRBJ2-5; TRBD1 agrees at 9 bases. The CDR3 is 17 amino acids. The trim removed 4 bases at V and 5 bases at J, leaving 17 bases unmatched. CDR1 SQVTM and CDR2 ANQGSEA come from the germline V gene. The CDR3: CSVGGVVTGGASETQYF. CDR3 bases: TGCAGCGTTGGCGGGGTAGTTACAGGGGGCGCGTCGGAGACCCAGTACTTC.

DNA for the CDR3: TGTGCCAGCAGTCGTCGTTTTGAGAGCACTGAAGCTTTCTTT. Translated: CASSRRFESTEAFF. This chain connects TRBV27 to TRBJ1-1; D is ambiguous. CDR3 size: 14 residues. Trimming removed 5 bases at V and 4 bases at J, with 14 bases between. CDR1 MNHEY and CDR2 SMNVEV come from the germline V gene (reference sequence).

The J gene is TRBJ1-2, the V gene TRBV7-9; unclear D gene. The CDR3 sequence is 14 residues long. Trimming shortened V by 1 base and J by 3 bases, and 9 bases separated the two germline ends. CDR1 and CDR2 from the germline V gene are SEHNR and FQNEAQ (reference sequence). CDR3 sequence (DNA): TGTGCCAGCAGCTTAGTCTTAGTAGACTATGGCTACACCTTC. It encodes CASSLVLVDYGYTF.

V is TRBV5-1 and J is TRBJ2-3, with 12 bases identical to TRBD2. This CDR3 has 15 residues. The V segment lost 1 base and the J segment 8 bases; nucleotides outside the gene matches: 5. Germline loops: CDR1 SGHRS, CDR2 YFSETQ. The CDR3 protein is CASSLTSGGLRTQYF. The CDR3 region has the DNA TGCGCCAGCAGCTTGACTAGCGGGGGGTTGCGTACGCAGTATTTT.

The V gene is TRBV6-5, the J gene TRBJ2-3, with D uncertain. Per the germline V gene, CDR1 is MNHEY and CDR2 is SVGAGI. This CDR3 has 13 amino acids. V lost 4 bases, J lost 6 bases, and 11 bases lay in between. In DNA, the CDR3 is TGTGCCAGCAGTTTAGTGGTCGGGGATACGCAGTATTTT. Translating gives CASSLVVGDTQYF.

The chain recombines TRBV5-1 with TRBJ1-2; 12 bases line up with TRBD1. The CDR3 is 15 amino acids. V lost 2 bases to trimming and J lost 8 bases; unmatched junction nucleotides: 7. The germline gives CDR1 SGHRS, CDR2 YFSETQ. Written as DNA, the CDR3 is TGCGCCAGCAGCTTAACCGGGACAGGGGGCGCCGGCTACACCTTC. Amino acids: CASSLTGTGGAGYTF.

As to this clone: The sample has other DNA sequences that encode this CDR3 too. The V gene is TRBV30, the J gene TRBJ2-7; TRBD1 aligns across 8 bases. The CDR3 covers 14 residues. CDR1 and CDR2 from the germline V gene are GTSNPN and SVGIG (reference sequence). Losses at the gene ends were 0 bases for V and 0 bases for J; bases not matched to a gene: 1. The CDR3 DNA reads TGTGCCTGGAGTGTAGGACAGGGCTCCTACGAGCAGTACTTC. Translated: CAWSVGQGSYEQYF.

This clone was observed a few times. J is TRBJ2-1 and V is TRBV11-2; TRBD1 aligns across 8 bases. There are 17 residues in the CDR3. Germline assignment: CDR1 SGHAT and CDR2 FQNNGV. V trimming: 5 bases; J trimming: 5 bases; junction bases outside the gene matches: 14. DNA for the CDR3: TGTGCCAGCAGCATAAGATGGACAGGGACCGGCCACAATGAGCAGTTCTTC. Protein: CASSIRWTGTGHNEQFF.

J is TRBJ2-2 and V is TRBV5-1; 9 nucleotides line up with TRBD2. The CDR3 totals 16 residues. Germline V gives CDR1 SGHRS, CDR2 YFSETQ. V dropped 0 bases and J dropped 4; count of bases not matched to a gene: 4. Here the CDR3 DNA reads TGCGCCAGCAGCTTGGGCGGGGGGGCCGGCACCGGGGAGCTGTTTTTT. It encodes CASSLGGGAGTGELFF.

The chain couples TRBV12-3 or TRBV12-4 to TRBJ1-1; D possibly corresponds to TRBD1 (5 bases). This CDR3 spans 12 amino acids. Trimming left V 4 bases short and J 8 bases short, with 11 bases between. This chain's CDR3 is CASSSGRGEAFF. The CDR3 DNA sequence: TGTGCCAGCAGTTCTGGGCGGGGGGAAGCTTTCTTT.

This clone was observed a handful of times. This chain joins TRBV6-6 and TRBJ1-1, with a tentative D call TRBD1 (5 bases). Germline CDR1 reads MNHNY; CDR2 reads SVGAGI (reference sequence). The V gene lost 6 bases and the J gene lost 1 base, with 9 bases spanning the gap. This CDR3 has 13 residues. CDR3 protein: CASSHGGNTEAFF. The CDR3, as DNA: TGTGCCAGCAGCCACGGGGGGAACACTGAAGCTTTCTTT.

This clone was observed a few times. V and J are TRBV5-3 and TRBJ1-2; 12 bases match TRBD1. TRBV5-3 is known as an ORF, though its function is uncertain. Germline trimming cut 6 bases from V and 3 bases from J; bases unmatched to any gene: 3. The CDR3 runs to 14 residues. In DNA form, the CDR3 reads TGTGCCAGAATCGGGGACAGGGGGCACTATGGCTACACCTTC. Translation: CARIGDRGHYGYTF.

The rearrangement links TRBV27 to TRBJ2-1, with 8 nucleotides matching TRBD2. The V and J ends lost 5 bases and 3 bases, in that order; junction bases with no gene match: 12. Germline CDR1 reads MNHEY; CDR2 reads SMNVEV (reference sequence). The CDR3 spans 17 residues. The CDR3 protein is CASSPHPAGGIYNEQFF. The CDR3 DNA is TGTGCCAGCAGTCCCCATCCGGCGGGGGGCATCTACAATGAGCAGTTCTTC.

The chain couples TRBV6-5 to TRBJ1-3; D remains ambiguous. The germline gives CDR1 MNHEY, CDR2 SVGAGI. Trimming shortened V by 6 bases and J by 1 base, and 13 bases separated the two germline ends. The CDR3 loop spans 15 amino acids. CDR3 residues: CASRPPGISGNTIYF. The CDR3 coding sequence is TGTGCCAGCAGACCCCCCGGGATTTCTGGAAACACCATATATTTT.

The V gene is TRBV4-1, the J gene TRBJ1-4, with 9 bases fitting TRBD1. Per the germline V gene, CDR1 is MGHRA and CDR2 is YSYEKL. This CDR3 is 15 amino acids long. J lost 8 bases, V lost 0 bases, and 4 bases had no gene match. For the CDR3, the DNA is TGCGCCAGCAGCCAAGATGGACAGGGGTGGGAAAAACTGTTTTTT. Translation: CASSQDGQGWEKLFF.